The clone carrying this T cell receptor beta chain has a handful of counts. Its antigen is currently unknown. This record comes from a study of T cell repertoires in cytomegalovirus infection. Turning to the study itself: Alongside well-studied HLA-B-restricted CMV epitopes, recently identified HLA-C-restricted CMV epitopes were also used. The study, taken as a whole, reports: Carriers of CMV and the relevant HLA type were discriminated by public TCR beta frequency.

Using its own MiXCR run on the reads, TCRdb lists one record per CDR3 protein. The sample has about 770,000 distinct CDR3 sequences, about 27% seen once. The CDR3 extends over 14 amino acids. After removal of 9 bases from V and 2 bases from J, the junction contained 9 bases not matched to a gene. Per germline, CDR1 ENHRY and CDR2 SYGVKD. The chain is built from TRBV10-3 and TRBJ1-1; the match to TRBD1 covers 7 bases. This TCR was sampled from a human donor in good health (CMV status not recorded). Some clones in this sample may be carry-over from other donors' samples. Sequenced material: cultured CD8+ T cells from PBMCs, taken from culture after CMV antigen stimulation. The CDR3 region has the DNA TGTGCCATATGGACAGGTAGGGGTAACACTGAAGCTTTCTTT. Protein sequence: CAIWTGRGNTEAFF.